The sequence of this TCR beta chain was determined in a study of technical replicates of blood from a handful of donors. This clone was detected only once. The data were produced by immunoSEQ multiplex PCR, yet TCRdb's version contains in-frame clones alone and is incomplete. The data hold approximately 88,000 clones, with roughly 96% observed a single time. Germline assignment: CDR1 MNHNY and CDR2 SVGAGI (reference sequence). CDR3 size: 12 residues. V lost 7 bases and J lost 3, with 9 bases in between. Sample: T cells isolated from PBMCs. The source of this sequence is a human donor in good health. The chain couples TRBV6-6 to TRBJ1-1; possible D gene TRBD1, 5 bases. CDR3 residues: CASMGGYTEAFF. DNA of the CDR3: TGTGCCAGCATGGGGGGTTACACTGAAGCTTTCTTT.